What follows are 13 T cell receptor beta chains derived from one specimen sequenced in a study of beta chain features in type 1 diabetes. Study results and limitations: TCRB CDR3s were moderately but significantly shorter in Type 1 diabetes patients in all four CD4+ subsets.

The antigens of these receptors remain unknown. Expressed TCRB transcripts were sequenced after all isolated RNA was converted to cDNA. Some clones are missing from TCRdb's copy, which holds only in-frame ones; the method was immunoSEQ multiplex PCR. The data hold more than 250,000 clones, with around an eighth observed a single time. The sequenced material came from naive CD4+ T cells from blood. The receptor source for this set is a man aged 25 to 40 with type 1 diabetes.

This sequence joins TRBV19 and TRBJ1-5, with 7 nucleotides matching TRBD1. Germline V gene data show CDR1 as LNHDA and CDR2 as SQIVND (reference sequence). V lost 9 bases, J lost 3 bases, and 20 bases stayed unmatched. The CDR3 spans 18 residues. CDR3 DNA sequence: TGTGCCAGCAAGGGCCGGTTAGACAGGGTCCTAAACAATCAGCCCCAGCATTTT. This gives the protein CASKGRLDRVLNNQPQHF.

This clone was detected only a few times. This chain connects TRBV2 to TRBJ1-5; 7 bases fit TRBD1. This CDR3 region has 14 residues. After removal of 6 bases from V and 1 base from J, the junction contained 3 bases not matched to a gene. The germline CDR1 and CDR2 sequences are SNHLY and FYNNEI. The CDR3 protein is CASRGQPSNQPQHF. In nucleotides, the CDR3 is TGTGCCAGCAGGGGACAGCCCAGCAATCAGCCCCAGCATTTT.

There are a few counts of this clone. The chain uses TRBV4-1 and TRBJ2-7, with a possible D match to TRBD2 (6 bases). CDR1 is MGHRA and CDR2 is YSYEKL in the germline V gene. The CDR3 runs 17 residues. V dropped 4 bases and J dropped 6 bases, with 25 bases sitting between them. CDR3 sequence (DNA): TGCGCCAGCAGCCGAGCCCGGTGGCGGGGAATGGGATGCGAGCAGTACTTC. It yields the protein CASSRARWRGMGCEQYF.

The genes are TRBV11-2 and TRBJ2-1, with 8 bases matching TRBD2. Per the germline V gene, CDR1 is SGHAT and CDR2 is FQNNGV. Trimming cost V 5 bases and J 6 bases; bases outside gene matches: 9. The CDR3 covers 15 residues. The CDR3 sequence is CASSTLAGTSNEQFF. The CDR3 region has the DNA TGTGCCAGCAGCACCTTAGCCGGGACTAGCAATGAGCAGTTCTTC.

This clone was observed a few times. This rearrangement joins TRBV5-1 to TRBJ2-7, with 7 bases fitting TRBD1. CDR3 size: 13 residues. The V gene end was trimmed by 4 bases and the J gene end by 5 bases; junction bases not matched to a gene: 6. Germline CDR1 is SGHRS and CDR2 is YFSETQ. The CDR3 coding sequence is TGCGCCAGCAGCGAGAGGGGGCAAGACGAGCAGTACTTC. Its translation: CASSERGQDEQYF.

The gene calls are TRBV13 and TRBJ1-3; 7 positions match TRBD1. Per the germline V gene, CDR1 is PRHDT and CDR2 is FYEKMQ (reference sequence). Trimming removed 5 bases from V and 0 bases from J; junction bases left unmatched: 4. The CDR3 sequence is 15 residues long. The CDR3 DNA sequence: TGTGCCAGCAGCCGGGGACAGCGCTCTGGAAACACCATATATTTT. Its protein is CASSRGQRSGNTIYF.

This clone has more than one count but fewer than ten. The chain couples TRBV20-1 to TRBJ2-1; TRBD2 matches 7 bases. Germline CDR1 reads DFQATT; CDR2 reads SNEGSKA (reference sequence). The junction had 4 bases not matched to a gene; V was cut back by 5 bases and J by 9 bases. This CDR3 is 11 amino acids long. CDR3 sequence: CSAPTSTEQFF. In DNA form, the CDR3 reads TGCAGTGCTCCGACTAGCACTGAGCAGTTCTTC.

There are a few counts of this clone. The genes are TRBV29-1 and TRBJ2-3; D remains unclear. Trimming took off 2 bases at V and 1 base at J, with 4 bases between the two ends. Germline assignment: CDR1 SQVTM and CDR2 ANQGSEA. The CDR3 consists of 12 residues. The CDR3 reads CSVERGTDTQYF. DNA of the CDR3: TGCAGCGTTGAACGGGGCACAGATACGCAGTATTTT.

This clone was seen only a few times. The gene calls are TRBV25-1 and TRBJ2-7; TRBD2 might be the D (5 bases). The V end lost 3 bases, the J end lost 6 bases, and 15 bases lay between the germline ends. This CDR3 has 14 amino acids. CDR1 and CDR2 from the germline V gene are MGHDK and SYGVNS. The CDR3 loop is CASSEPASTGEQYF. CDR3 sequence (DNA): TGTGCCAGCAGTGAGCCCGCTAGCACTGGCGAGCAGTACTTC.

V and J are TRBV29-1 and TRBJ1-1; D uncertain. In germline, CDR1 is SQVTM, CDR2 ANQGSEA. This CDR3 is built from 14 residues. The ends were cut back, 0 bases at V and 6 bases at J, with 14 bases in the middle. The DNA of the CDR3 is TGCAGCGTTGAAGAGGTACCAGGAGGCCCTGAAGCTTTCTTT. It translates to CSVEEVPGGPEAFF.

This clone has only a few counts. CDR3 bases: TGTGCCAGCAGTTGGAGTTTAGGGGCCAACGTCCTGACTTTC. Its protein is CASSWSLGANVLTF. The chain employs TRBV6-5 and TRBJ2-6, with D uncertain. Trimming shortened V by 4 bases and J by 4 bases, and 8 bases separated the two germline ends. The CDR3 contains 14 residues. CDR1 and CDR2 (germline): MNHEY, SVGAGI.

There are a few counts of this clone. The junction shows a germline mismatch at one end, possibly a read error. CDR3 protein: CASSLWTSGSNIQYF. The CDR3 DNA reads TGTGCCAGCAGTCTATGGACTAGCGGGAGTAACATTCAGTACTTC. The rearrangement links TRBV28 to TRBJ2-4; 13 bases map to TRBD2. Germline V gene data show CDR1 as MDHEN and CDR2 as SYDVKM. There are 15 residues in the CDR3.

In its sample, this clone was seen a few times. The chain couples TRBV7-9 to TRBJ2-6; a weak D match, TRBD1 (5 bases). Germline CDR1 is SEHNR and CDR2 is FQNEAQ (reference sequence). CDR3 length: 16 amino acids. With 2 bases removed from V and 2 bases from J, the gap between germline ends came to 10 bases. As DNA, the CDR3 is TGTGCCAGCAGCTTAACCAGGGTGGCTGGGGCCAACGTCCTGACTTTC. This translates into CASSLTRVAGANVLTF.